Following are 10 T cell receptor beta chains from one sample sequenced in a study of human T cells and chemical hapten exposure. One entry per CDR3 protein results from TCRdb running MiXCR on the RACE reads. There are some 110,000 distinct CDR3 sequences in the sample; around 10% occur only once, and about 1.4% lies in the top ten. Indicated time point: patch test 1, 2 weeks after DPC sensitization. The treatment: therapeutic diphenylcyclopropenone sensitization with weekly scalp DPC. Sequenced here: whole blood, sampled in connection with sensitization to the hapten diphenylcyclopropenone (DPC). These receptors were collected from a woman aged 50 to 60 with alopecia areata. Some clones in this sample may be carry-over from other donors' samples.

This clonotype has only a few counts. The CDR3 nucleotides read TGTGCCAGCACCGCGACTAATCAAGAGACCCAGTACTTC. Its translation is CASTATNQETQYF. The V gene is TRBV7-8, the J gene TRBJ2-5; possible D gene TRBD2, 5 bases. The CDR3 contains 13 residues. Germline CDR1 reads SGHVS; CDR2 reads FQNEAQ. Trimming cost V 7 bases and J 2 bases, with 11 bases left between them.

With regard to this clonotype: A read error is possible here, since a much larger clone lies one base away. The genes are TRBV12-3 or TRBV12-4 and TRBJ1-5, with 12 bases lining up with TRBD1. J was trimmed by 6 bases and V by 6 bases; bases with no gene match: 9. The CDR3 is made up of 16 amino acids. CDR3 region: CASRTGTGGLPQPQHF. The CDR3 bases are TGTGCCAGCAGAACCGGGACAGGGGGCTTACCTCAGCCCCAGCATTTT.

About this clonotype itself: One end of the junction is discordant with germline, which a read error may explain. The chain employs TRBV20-1 and TRBJ2-7; no reliable D call. CDR1 DFQATT and CDR2 SNEGSKA come from the germline V gene (reference sequence). This CDR3 region has 10 residues. CDR3 sequence reads: CSASPPPLVF. CDR3 sequence (DNA): TGCAGTGCTAGCCCCCCTCCCTTAGTCTTC.

This rearrangement joins TRBV15 to TRBJ2-3; the match to TRBD2 covers 8 bases. Germline CDR1 LNHNV, CDR2 YYDKDF (reference sequence). With 1 base clipped from V and 3 bases from J, the junction kept 6 bases outside the gene matches. The CDR3 totals 16 residues. The CDR3 loop is CATSRGTGGPTDTQYF. Here the CDR3 DNA reads TGTGCCACCAGCAGAGGAACGGGAGGGCCGACAGATACGCAGTATTTT. The full variable domain, completed using reference TRBV15 and TRBJ2-3, is DAMVIQNPRYQVTQFGKPVTLSCSQTLNHNVMYWYQQKSSQAPKLLFHYYDKDFNNEADTPDNFQSRRPNTSFCFLDIRSPGLGDTAMYLCATSRGTGGPTDTQYFGPGTRLTVL.

This clonotype has a handful of counts. The gene calls are TRBV20-1 and TRBJ2-3; D unresolved. CDR1 and CDR2 from the germline V gene are DFQATT and SNEGSKA (reference sequence). The CDR3 spans 13 residues. Between the trimmed V and J ends, which lost 1 base and 0 bases, there was a span of 5 bases. The CDR3 protein is CSARGSSTDTQYF. The DNA for the CDR3 is TGCAGTGCTAGAGGATCAAGCACAGATACGCAGTATTTT.

The chain has TRBV5-1 and TRBJ1-1; 8 nucleotides line up with TRBD1. The CDR3 has 14 residues. Germline CDR1 reads SGHRS; CDR2 reads YFSETQ. Trimming took 3 bases from V and 3 from J; bases not matched to a gene: 4. The chain's CDR3 is CASSWGTGYTEAFF. Written as DNA, the CDR3 is TGCGCCAGCAGCTGGGGGACAGGATACACTGAAGCTTTCTTT.

This clonotype was observed at least ten times. This chain joins TRBV7-2 and TRBJ1-6; no firm D call. Germline CDR1 SGHTA, CDR2 FQGNSA. Trimming shortened V by 3 bases and J by 7 bases, and 13 bases separated the two germline ends. The CDR3 contains 15 residues. The CDR3 here is CASSFSSHPNSPLHF. CDR3 nucleotide sequence: TGTGCCAGCAGCTTTTCGTCGCACCCCAATTCACCCCTCCACTTT.

In this sample, this clonotype turned up many times. The rearrangement joins TRBV12-3 or TRBV12-4 to TRBJ2-6; D unclear. V lost 5 bases and J 0 bases, leaving 17 bases between the germline ends. This CDR3 contains 18 residues. The CDR3 is CASSPSKGAISGANVLTF. The CDR3 region has the DNA TGTGCCAGCAGTCCGAGTAAGGGTGCGATCTCTGGGGCCAACGTCCTGACTTTC.

The table lists this clonotype with many counts. The rearrangement links TRBV29-1 to TRBJ2-5; 7 nucleotides agree with TRBD1. CDR3 length: 14 amino acids. The V gene's germline CDR1 is SQVTM and CDR2 ANQGSEA. After removal of 5 bases from V and 5 bases from J, the junction contained 11 bases not matched to a gene. CDR3 coding DNA: TGCAGCGTTCCGACAGGGATGGTGAGGGAGACCCAGTACTTC. This gives the protein CSVPTGMVRETQYF.

This clonotype has at least ten counts. The chain employs TRBV7-2 and TRBJ2-1; D remains ambiguous. Trimming pared 4 bases from V and 5 bases from J, leaving 18 bases between. This CDR3 region has 16 residues. Germline V lookup: CDR1 SGHTA, CDR2 FQGNSA. The CDR3 region has the DNA TGTGCCAGCAGCTCCGCGGTGAGCCTACCGAACAATGAGCAGTTCTTC. Translated, it gives CASSSAVSLPNNEQFF.